This T cell receptor beta chain was identified in a study of blood T cell repertoires in COVID-19. The wider study: PBMCs, B-cell-depleted T cells, or T cells provided the cDNA or gDNA that made up the material.

Repertoires were generated with immunoSEQ multiplex PCR, while TCRdb's copy carries only in-frame clones and drops some. The sample yields 250,000 to 350,000 clones, 70% to 85% seen once. This clone was detected only a few times. The CDR3 runs 12 residues. The V end was cut by 0 bases, the J end by 4 bases, with 6 bases between. Germline V CDR1 and CDR2: SQVTM, ANQGSEA. The V and J genes are TRBV29-1 and TRBJ1-1; D uncertain. Material: peripheral blood. The origin of this receptor is a human donor with COVID-19, enrolled during active disease. The donor label of this sample is uncertain. CDR3 sequence reads: CSVEDPGTEAFF. CDR3 nucleotide sequence: TGCAGCGTTGAAGATCCGGGCACTGAAGCTTTCTTT.